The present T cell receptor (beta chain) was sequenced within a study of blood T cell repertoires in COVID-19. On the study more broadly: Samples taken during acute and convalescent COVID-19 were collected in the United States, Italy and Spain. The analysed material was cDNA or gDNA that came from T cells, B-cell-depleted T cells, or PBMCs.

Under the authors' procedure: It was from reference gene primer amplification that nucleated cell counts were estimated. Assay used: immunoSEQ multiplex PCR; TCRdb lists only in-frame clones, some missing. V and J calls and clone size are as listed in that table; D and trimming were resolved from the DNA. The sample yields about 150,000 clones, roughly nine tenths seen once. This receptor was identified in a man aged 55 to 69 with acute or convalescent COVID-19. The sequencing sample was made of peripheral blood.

In nucleotides, the CDR3 is TGTGCCAGCAGCCGGAGGTCGGGGGGGGATGACACAGATACGCAGTATTTT. Translating it yields CASSRRSGGDDTDTQYF. The genes are TRBV9 and TRBJ2-3; 8 bases align to TRBD2. The CDR3 is made up of 17 amino acids. The germline V gene has CDR1 SGDLS and CDR2 YYNGEE. Trimming removed 4 bases from V and 2 bases from J; junction bases left unmatched: 12.